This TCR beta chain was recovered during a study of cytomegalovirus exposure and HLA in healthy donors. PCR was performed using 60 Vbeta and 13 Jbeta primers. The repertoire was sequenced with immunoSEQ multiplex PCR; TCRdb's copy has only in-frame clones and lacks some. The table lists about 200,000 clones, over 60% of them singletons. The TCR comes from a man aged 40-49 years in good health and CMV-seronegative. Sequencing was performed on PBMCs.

CDR3 region: CASSPQTGNTEAFF. The CDR3 DNA follows: TGTGCCAGCAGCCCCCAGACAGGGAACACTGAAGCTTTCTTT. The V and J genes are TRBV7-9 and TRBJ1-1, with a possible D match to TRBD1 (6 bases). This CDR3 has 14 residues. Germline CDR1 SEHNR, CDR2 FQNEAQ (reference sequence). Trimming took off 5 bases at V and 1 base at J, with 11 bases between the two ends. Complete variable domain (other parts from reference TRBV7-9 and TRBJ1-1): DTGVSQNPRHKITKRGQNVTFRCDPISEHNRLYWYRQTLGQGPEFLTYFQNEAQLEKSRLLSDRFSAERPKGSFSTLEIQRTEQGDSAMYLCASSPQTGNTEAFFGQGTRLTVV.